Below, one T cell receptor beta chain is given with its context. Its antigen is unidentified. This CDR3 is built from 12 residues. Germline V lookup: CDR1 SGHVS, CDR2 FQNEAQ. UMI-labeled 5' RACE was used, and it produced the TCR beta libraries. In the original analysis: Whatever TCR beta library was examined, it held from 3,000 to 3,500 up to about 18,000 functional CDR3 beta clonotypes. TCRdb re-called the 5' RACE reads; every CDR3 protein appears as one record, without DNA. These V and J calls derive from TCRdb rather than the authors' analysis. The sample's table shows about 11,000 distinct CDR3 sequences. These data originate in a study of human CD8 memory T cell subsets. Study results and limitations: Sequencing in this study was performed exclusively on T cell receptor beta chains.

The stem-like memory CD8+ T cells (TSTEM) had a CCR7+ PD-1- TIGIT- phenotype. This rearrangement joins TRBV7-8 to TRBJ2-1; absent DNA, TCRdb's TRBD1 call cannot be checked. The material sequenced was CD8+ stem-like memory T cells (TSCM and TCM) sorted from PBMCs. The subset here: stem-like memory CD8 T cells (TSTEM), CCR7+ PD-1- TIGIT-. The source of this sequence is a human donor in good health. CDR3 sequence reads: CASSLGGSEQFF.